This T cell receptor beta chain was identified during a study of T-cell memory formation after mild COVID-19. Study-level background: For the most part, TCR clusters were specific to one donor.

As regards this clonotype: Its matching antigen is unknown.

This CDR3 has 13 amino acids. The germline gives CDR1 MGHDK, CDR2 SYGVNS. Trimming shortened V by 3 bases and J by 10 bases, and 13 bases separated the two germline ends. General study points: From day 15 to 85, contracting clones were balanced between CD4 and CD8, whereas later expanders leaned toward CD4+. Some responding clones appeared in pre-infection memory, suggesting cross-reactive memory joined.

The 5'RACE method, run with constant-segment primers, produced TCR alpha and TCR beta cDNA libraries (carrying sample barcodes and UMIs). MiXCR, run by TCRdb on the 5' RACE reads, gives a single entry per CDR3 protein. The sample lists 150,000 to 200,000 distinct CDR3 sequences, about 15% seen once, with 12% to 15% in the top ten. The receptor was derived from an adult woman who had mild COVID-19 (a few samples of this study predate the infection). Cell type and time point are not known. The sample was PBMCs or a T cell subset sorted from them (not recorded which). The chain is built from TRBV25-1 and TRBJ2-1, with D unresolved. CDR3 bases: TGTGCCAGCAGTGAGGATGACCCACTGGAGCAGTTCTTC. Encoded protein: CASSEDDPLEQFF. The variable domain in full, completed from reference TRBV25-1 and TRBJ2-1, reads EADIYQTPRYLVIGTGKKITLECSQTMGHDKMYWYQQDPGMELHLIHYSYGVNSTEKGDLSSESTVSRIRTEHFPLTLESARPSHTSQYLCASSEDDPLEQFFGPGTRLTVL.